Listed below are T cell receptor beta chains from one sample, sequenced in a study of cytomegalovirus exposure and HLA in healthy donors. The table came from immunoSEQ multiplex PCR; TCRdb's copy has only in-frame clones and leaves some out. This sample has 150,000 to 200,000 clones, with over 70% found just once. The specimen was PBMCs. The receptors come from a woman aged 40-49 years in good health and CMV-seronegative. Both conserved end residues are part of each CDR3. D genes are given only for firm matches. Clone sizes are given selectively: once, few, many, or a class where the clone is expanded.

j_gene: TRBJ2-1
v_gene: TRBV4-2
d_gene: TRBD2
abundance: .
CDR3nt: TGTGCCAGCAGCCAAGATGGGACTAGTACCAATGAGCAGTTCTTC
CDR3aa: CASSQDGTSTNEQFF

j_gene: TRBJ2-3
v_gene: TRBV5-6
d_gene: .
abundance: .
CDR3nt: TGTGCCAGCAGCTTGGAGACTCTCACAGATACGCAGTATTTT
CDR3aa: CASSLETLTDTQYF

j_gene: TRBJ2-7
v_gene: TRBV27
d_gene: TRBD1
abundance: .
CDR3nt: TGTGCCAGCAGTCGACAGGGGTTAAGGTACGAGCAGTACTTC
CDR3aa: CASSRQGLRYEQYF

j_gene: TRBJ2-1
v_gene: TRBV9
d_gene: TRBD2
abundance: .
CDR3nt: TGTGCCAGCAGCTTAGGACTAGCGGGAGGGCGTAATCAGTTCTTC
CDR3aa: CASSLGLAGGRNQFF

j_gene: TRBJ2-7
v_gene: TRBV7-9
d_gene: TRBD1
abundance: .
CDR3nt: TGTGCCAGCAGCCCCGGGACAGGGGGTGGCTACGAGCAGTACTTC
CDR3aa: CASSPGTGGGYEQYF

j_gene: TRBJ2-3
v_gene: TRBV5-4
d_gene: .
abundance: .
CDR3nt: TGTGCCAGCAGCTCCTTGACACCCGGCTTCATAGATACGCAGTATTTT
CDR3aa: CASSSLTPGFIDTQYF

j_gene: TRBJ1-2
v_gene: TRBV7-8
d_gene: .
abundance: .
CDR3nt: TGTGCCAGCAGCTTAGAGGAGTGGAGTGGCTACACCTTC
CDR3aa: CASSLEEWSGYTF

j_gene: TRBJ1-1
v_gene: TRBV7-3
d_gene: .
abundance: .
CDR3nt: TGTGCCAGCAGCTCTGGACAGATGAACACTGAAGCTTTCTTT
CDR3aa: CASSSGQMNTEAFF

j_gene: TRBJ2-2
v_gene: TRBV4-2
d_gene: TRBD2
abundance: .
CDR3nt: TGTGCCAGCAGCCAAGATTCCGGGAGGGGCACCGGGGAGCTGTTTTTT
CDR3aa: CASSQDSGRGTGELFF

j_gene: TRBJ2-2
v_gene: TRBV4-1
d_gene: .
abundance: .
CDR3nt: TGCGCCAGCAGCCAAGTGCGGAACACCGGGGAGCTGTTTTTT
CDR3aa: CASSQVRNTGELFF

j_gene: TRBJ1-5
v_gene: TRBV11-2
d_gene: .
abundance: .
CDR3nt: TGTGCCAGCAGCACCGTGGGAGGCAATCAGCCCCAGCATTTT
CDR3aa: CASSTVGGNQPQHF

j_gene: TRBJ1-1
v_gene: TRBV10-3
d_gene: .
abundance: .
CDR3nt: TGTGCCATCAGTGAGTCGGCCGGGGGGAAGTACACTGAAGCTTTCTTT
CDR3aa: CAISESAGGKYTEAFF

j_gene: TRBJ1-1
v_gene: TRBV6-5
d_gene: TRBD1
abundance: .
CDR3nt: TGTGCCAGCAGTCCGGGACAGGGATTGAACACTGAAGCTTTCTTT
CDR3aa: CASSPGQGLNTEAFF

j_gene: TRBJ2-3
v_gene: TRBV28
d_gene: .
abundance: .
CDR3nt: TGTGCCAGCAGTTACCTACCCGGGGATACGCAGTATTTT
CDR3aa: CASSYLPGDTQYF

j_gene: TRBJ1-2
v_gene: TRBV9
d_gene: .
abundance: .
CDR3nt: TGTGCCAGCAGCGTAGACAGTAACTATGGCTACACCTTC
CDR3aa: CASSVDSNYGYTF

j_gene: TRBJ1-1
v_gene: TRBV7-2
d_gene: .
abundance: few
CDR3nt: TGTGCCAGCCTCCCAGCCGCGGTTACTGAAGCTTTCTTT
CDR3aa: CASLPAAVTEAFF

j_gene: TRBJ2-1
v_gene: TRBV9
d_gene: TRBD2
abundance: .
CDR3nt: TGTGCCAGCAGCCCGAGAGATACTAGCGGGAGTTTCACTGAGCAGTTCTTC
CDR3aa: CASSPRDTSGSFTEQFF

j_gene: TRBJ1-2
v_gene: TRBV4-3
d_gene: .
abundance: .
CDR3nt: TGCGCCAGCAGCAAGATAGAGGCGGGATCCAACTATGGCTACACCTTC
CDR3aa: CASSKIEAGSNYGYTF

j_gene: TRBJ1-1
v_gene: TRBV7-2
d_gene: TRBD1
abundance: .
CDR3nt: TGTGCCAGCAGCTCGATCACAGGGGAGAACACTGAAGCTTTCTTT
CDR3aa: CASSSITGENTEAFF

j_gene: TRBJ2-1
v_gene: TRBV19
d_gene: TRBD2
abundance: .
CDR3nt: TGTGCCAGCAGGTGGGGGGGTTACAGCTCCTACAATGAGCAGTTCTTC
CDR3aa: CASRWGGYSSYNEQFF

j_gene: TRBJ1-5
v_gene: TRBV4-1
d_gene: TRBD1
abundance: .
CDR3nt: TGCGCCAGCAGCCAAGACGGGACAGGAGCCTACAATCAGCCCCAGCATTTT
CDR3aa: CASSQDGTGAYNQPQHF

j_gene: TRBJ1-1
v_gene: TRBV25-1
d_gene: .
abundance: few
CDR3nt: TGTGCCAGCAGTGAACGCGCGATAATAGAGAACACTGAAGCTTTCTTT
CDR3aa: CASSERAIIENTEAFF